One sample yielded the 31 T cell receptor beta chains listed below, sequenced in a study of human T cells and chemical hapten exposure. TCRdb fed the 5' RACE reads into MiXCR, producing one record per CDR3 protein. This sample has 130,000 or so distinct CDR3 sequences, with 3.5% to 5% found just once. Someone pulled total RNA out of unfractionated whole blood. The receptors were gathered from a female donor in good health.

Comments on this clonotype: A much larger clone lies one base from this, so it may be a read error. This rearrangement joins TRBV6-6 to TRBJ2-5; possible D gene TRBD2, 5 bases. V was pared by 6 bases and J by 4 bases, with 15 bases between. The V gene's germline CDR1 is MNHNY and CDR2 SVGAGI (reference sequence). The CDR3 extends over 14 amino acids. As DNA, the CDR3 is TGTGCCAGCAGCCCGGCCGGTCGGGGAGAGACCCAGTACTTC. Translated: CASSPAGRGETQYF.

This clonotype was seen many times. Without the conserved terminal phenylalanine or tryptophan, this CDR3 likely stems from a read error. The DNA is omitted, as the CDR3 cannot be located on it reliably, and the CDR3 follows TCRdb's listing. V gene TRBV20-1 combines with J gene TRBJ2-4. A total of 12 residues make up the CDR3, ends included. The germline V gene encodes CDR1 DFQATT and CDR2 SNEGSKA (reference sequence). This chain's CDR3 is CSARDHREKETG.

This clonotype was recorded many times. The rearrangement links TRBV7-8 to TRBJ2-7; D unclear. The CDR3 extends over 13 amino acids. Germline-derived CDR1 and CDR2 are SGHVS and FQNEAQ. Trimming cost V 5 bases and J 0 bases, with 8 bases left between them. As DNA, the CDR3 is TGTGCCAGCAGCCCCGTAAACTCCTACGAGCAGTACTTC. As protein: CASSPVNSYEQYF.

The chain links TRBV4-1 to TRBJ1-4; D unresolved. Germline-derived CDR1 and CDR2 are MGHRA and YSYEKL. The CDR3 contains 15 residues. Trimming took off 4 bases at V and 8 bases at J, with 17 bases between the two ends. CDR3 coding DNA: TGCGCCAGCAGCCGAATTGTGGGGTTTGGAGAAAAACTGTTTTTT. Protein sequence: CASSRIVGFGEKLFF.

This clonotype came up many times. This sequence joins TRBV3-1 and TRBJ2-2; 8 nucleotides line up with TRBD1. The CDR3 totals 13 residues. Germline trimming cut 10 bases from V and 4 bases from J; bases unmatched to any gene: 5. Germline loops: CDR1 LGHDT, CDR2 YNNKEL (reference sequence). The CDR3 DNA reads as TGTGCCACCGACCAGGGGGCCACCGGGGAGCTGTTTTTT. Residues: CATDQGATGELFF. Filled out from reference TRBV3-1 and TRBJ2-2, the complete variable domain reads DTAVSQTPKYLVTQMGNDKSIKCEQNLGHDTMYWYKQDSKKFLKIMFSYNNKELIINETVPNRFSPKSPDKAHLNLHINSLELGDSAVYFCATDQGATGELFFGEGSRLTVL.

At least ten counts were recorded for this clonotype. V usage is TRBV6-1 and J usage is TRBJ1-5, with 9 bases aligning to TRBD1. J was trimmed by 5 bases and V by 9 bases; bases with no gene match: 5. This CDR3 spans 13 amino acids. CDR1 MNHNS and CDR2 SASEGT come from the germline V gene. The CDR3 DNA reads TGTGCCAGTAACAGGGGGCGCGATCAGCCCCAGCATTTT. Protein: CASNRGRDQPQHF.

This clonotype was seen more than once but under ten times. The chain uses TRBV15 and TRBJ1-1; perhaps TRBD1 as D (6 bases). This CDR3 is 13 amino acids long. Germline CDR1 is LNHNV and CDR2 is YYDKDF (reference sequence). V was pared by 3 bases and J by 7 bases, with 12 bases between. CDR3 bases: TGTGCCACCAGCAGCCACAGGGCTATTGAAGCTTTCTTT. This codes for CATSSHRAIEAFF.

V usage is TRBV21-1 and J usage is TRBJ2-3; the table's D call of TRBD1 was not tested on the DNA. TRBV21-1 is shown as a pseudogene. The CDR3 extends over 16 amino acids. In DNA, the CDR3 is TGTGCCAGCAGCAAAGCTGGGGCAAGATGCACAGATACGCAGTATTTT. It specifies CASSKAGARCTDTQYF.

This clonotype was seen at least ten times. The J gene is TRBJ2-2, the V gene TRBV6-4; D is unresolved. V lost 3 bases and J lost 5, with 7 bases in between. Germline CDR1 MRHNA, CDR2 SNTAGT. The CDR3 consists of 13 residues. CDR3 residues: CASSDARTGELFF. The CDR3 DNA is TGTGCCAGCAGTGATGCGAGAACCGGGGAGCTGTTTTTT.

Ten or more counts support this clonotype. The chain employs TRBV12-3 or TRBV12-4 and TRBJ2-7, with D possibly being TRBD1 (5 bases). There are 16 residues in the CDR3. The V end lost 5 bases, the J end lost 1 base, and 18 bases lay between the germline ends. The CDR3 bases are TGTGCCAGCAGTCAAGATACAGGATTGGGATCCTACGAGCAGTACTTC. Amino acids: CASSQDTGLGSYEQYF.

The table lists this clonotype with many counts. The V call is TRBV5-1, the J call TRBJ2-5; no firm D call. Germline V gives CDR1 SGHRS, CDR2 YFSETQ. Trimming removed 3 bases at V and 2 bases at J, with 11 bases between. CDR3 length: 14 residues. In DNA form, the CDR3 reads TGCGCCAGCAGCTCCCGCCGTGGGCAAGAGACCCAGTACTTC. Protein sequence: CASSSRRGQETQYF.

The gene calls are TRBV7-2 and TRBJ1-6, with TRBD1 matching 8 bases. In germline, CDR1 is SGHTA, CDR2 FQGNSA. V was pared by 2 bases and J by 8 bases, with 2 bases of the junction left unmatched. The CDR3 length is 14 residues. CDR3 in amino acids: CASSLKTGDSPLHF. The CDR3 DNA follows: TGTGCCAGCAGCTTAAAGACAGGGGATTCACCCCTCCACTTT.

This clonotype was picked up many times. V usage is TRBV18 and J usage is TRBJ2-3; TRBD2 matches at 7 bases. This CDR3 contains 11 residues. The V gene's germline CDR1 is KGHSH and CDR2 LQKENI. The junction had 5 bases not matched to a gene; V was cut back by 6 bases and J by 11 bases. The CDR3 nucleotides are TGTGCCAGCTCCCCCGGGGAGGGGCAGTATTTT. This sequence encodes CASSPGEGQYF.

The chain carries TRBV19 and TRBJ2-1; 7 bases line up with TRBD2. V was pared by 4 bases and J by 0 bases, with 3 bases of the junction left unmatched. CDR1 and CDR2 from the germline V gene are LNHDA and SQIVND (reference sequence). The CDR3 runs to 15 residues. The CDR3 DNA is TGTGCCAGTAGTACCCTAGCGGTCTCCTACAATGAGCAGTTCTTC. It yields the protein CASSTLAVSYNEQFF.

Ten or more counts support this clonotype. This chain joins TRBV10-3 and TRBJ1-5, with 7 bases matching TRBD1. The CDR3 is 16 amino acids. V gave up 10 bases and J gave up 1 base; unmatched junction bases: 13. In germline, CDR1 is ENHRY, CDR2 SYGVKD. The CDR3 sequence: CATRYSEGQSNQPQHF. For the CDR3, the DNA is TGTGCCACTCGATACTCGGAGGGACAGAGCAATCAGCCCCAGCATTTT.

At least ten counts were recorded for this clonotype. V usage is TRBV24-1 and J usage is TRBJ2-1; D is tentatively TRBD1 or TRBD2 (5 bases each). Per the germline V gene, CDR1 is KGHDR and CDR2 is SFDVKD. The CDR3 length is 13 residues. V was clipped by 1 base and J by 9 bases, with 9 bases between them. CDR3 region: CATSDFEGTEQFF. CDR3 nucleotides: TGTGCCACCAGTGATTTTGAGGGGACTGAGCAGTTCTTC.

As regards this clonotype: A much larger clone is a single base away; this may be a read error. CDR3 sequence (DNA): TGTGCCAGCAGCGCCCTCGCAGATACGCGGTATTTT. It yields the protein CASSALADTRYF. V usage is TRBV4-2 and J usage is TRBJ2-3, with D uncertain. Germline loops: CDR1 LGHNA, CDR2 YNFKEQ. This CDR3 has 12 amino acids.

This clonotype showed up many times. The V and J genes are TRBV15 and TRBJ1-5; unclear D gene. Germline lookup yields CDR1 LNHNV and CDR2 YYDKDF (reference sequence). The CDR3 runs to 12 residues. V was shortened by 0 bases and J by 3 bases, with 0 bases between the two germline ends. CDR3 nucleotide sequence: TGTGCCACCAGCAGAGACAATCAGCCCCAGCATTTT. Its translation is CATSRDNQPQHF.

By proportion, this clonotype is medium-sized. The CDR3 does not close with the conserved phenylalanine or tryptophan, likely indicating a read error. The DNA is omitted, as the CDR3 cannot be located on it reliably, and the CDR3 follows TCRdb's listing. The rearrangement links TRBV4-3 to TRBJ2-7; the table's TRBD1 call for D was not verified on the DNA. Germline V lookup: CDR1 LGHNA, CDR2 YSLEER. The CDR3 totals 9 residues, both ends included. The CDR3 spells CASSQGKQA.

This clonotype was counted ten times or more. The chain employs TRBV15 and TRBJ2-6; D not resolved. Trimming shortened V by 4 bases and J by 0 bases, and 7 bases separated the two germline ends. This CDR3 has 15 residues. From germline, CDR1 is LNHNV and CDR2 YYDKDF (reference sequence). This chain's CDR3 is CATSTRTSGANVLTF. In nucleotides, the CDR3 is TGTGCCACCAGCACGCGGACCTCTGGGGCCAACGTCCTGACTTTC.

There are many counts of this clonotype. The genes are TRBV4-3 and TRBJ1-2, with 11 bases matching TRBD1. J lost 8 bases, V lost 3 bases, and 8 bases had no gene match. The V gene's germline CDR1 is LGHNA and CDR2 YSLEER. This CDR3 is 15 amino acids long. CDR3 amino acids: CASSHRTGGRGGYTF. CDR3 bases: TGCGCCAGCAGCCATAGGACAGGGGGCCGGGGGGGCTACACCTTC.

In this sample, this clonotype turned up many times. The chain joins TRBV25-1 to TRBJ2-1; a weak D match, TRBD1 (6 bases). The CDR3 runs to 11 residues. The germline gives CDR1 MGHDK, CDR2 SYGVNS. With 4 bases removed from V and 10 bases from J, the gap between germline ends came to 8 bases. This CDR3 reads CASSVRGEQFF. In nucleotides, the CDR3 is TGTGCCAGCAGTGTCAGGGGCGAGCAGTTCTTC.

At least ten counts were recorded for this clonotype. The V call is TRBV12-3 or TRBV12-4, the J call TRBJ2-3, with 7 nucleotides matching TRBD1. The V segment lost 3 bases and the J segment 2 bases; nucleotides outside the gene matches: 14. The CDR3 covers 18 residues. CDR3 sequence reads: CASSFLAGTEINTDTQYF. The CDR3 bases are TGTGCCAGCAGTTTTTTGGCCGGGACAGAGATTAACACAGATACGCAGTATTTT.

The sample holds many counts of this clonotype. V and J are TRBV12-3 or TRBV12-4 and TRBJ2-3; 9 bases map to TRBD1. V shed 1 base and J 1 base; nucleotides not matched to a gene: 3. This CDR3 contains 16 residues. The CDR3: CASSLGGQGRTDTQYF. The CDR3 coding sequence is TGTGCCAGCAGTTTAGGGGGACAGGGCCGCACAGATACGCAGTATTTT.

This clonotype occurred many times. V usage is TRBV7-9 and J usage is TRBJ1-2; D is perhaps TRBD1 (5 bases). With 4 bases removed from V and 0 bases from J, the gap between germline ends came to 12 bases. CDR1 is SEHNR, CDR2 FQNEAQ, per germline (reference sequence). The CDR3 loop spans 15 amino acids. CDR3 nucleotide sequence: TGTGCCAGCAGCTCCTTTGGGGGGGCTAACTATGGCTACACCTTC. Translation: CASSSFGGANYGYTF.

This clonotype was counted many times. The chain joins TRBV12-5 to TRBJ2-7, with D maybe TRBD2 (5 bases). In germline, CDR1 is LGHNT, CDR2 FRNRAP. The V end lost 6 bases, the J end lost 0 bases, and 12 bases lay between the germline ends. The CDR3 length is 14 residues. CDR3 protein: CASGPTDFSYEQYF. The CDR3 coding sequence is TGTGCTAGTGGCCCAACGGACTTCTCCTACGAGCAGTACTTC.

At least ten counts were recorded for this clonotype. V gene TRBV7-9 combines with J gene TRBJ2-2, with D possibly called TRBD1 or TRBD2 (5 bases each). The CDR3 has 13 residues. CDR1 SEHNR and CDR2 FQNEAQ come from the germline V gene (reference sequence). V lost 5 bases and J lost 5, with 9 bases in between. CDR3 amino acids: CASSGTQTGELFF. DNA of the CDR3: TGTGCCAGCAGCGGGACGCAGACCGGGGAGCTGTTTTTT.

This clonotype has a count of ten or more. The chain links TRBV27 to TRBJ2-3; D is unresolved. From germline, CDR1 is MNHEY and CDR2 SMNVEV (reference sequence). This CDR3 has 16 amino acids. The V end was cut by 6 bases, the J end by 0 bases, with 16 bases between. The CDR3 region has the DNA TGTGCCAGCAGACCCTACCAGAGCTTTAGCACAGATACGCAGTATTTT. Its translation is CASRPYQSFSTDTQYF.

This clonotype has at least ten counts. The gene calls are TRBV12-3 or TRBV12-4 and TRBJ1-1; D gene uncertain. The CDR3 extends over 11 amino acids. CDR3 residues: CATTGNTEAFF. Written as DNA, the CDR3 is TGTGCTACAACCGGGAACACTGAAGCTTTCTTT.

Ten or more counts support this clonotype. The rearrangement joins TRBV19 to TRBJ1-5; a possible D gene is TRBD1 (5 bases). The CDR3 loop spans 12 amino acids. Germline V gives CDR1 LNHDA, CDR2 SQIVND (reference sequence). V dropped 1 base and J dropped 7 bases, with 5 bases sitting between them. CDR3 nucleotides: TGTGCCAGTAGTATAGGGGACCAGCCCCAGCATTTT. Protein product: CASSIGDQPQHF. The complete variable domain, with remaining parts taken from reference TRBV19 and TRBJ1-5, reads DGGITQSPKYLFRKEGQNVTLSCEQNLNHDAMYWYRQDPGQGLRLIYYSQIVNDFQKGDIAEGYSVSREKKESFPLTVTSAQKNPTAFYLCASSIGDQPQHFGDGTRLSIL.

Many counts were recorded for this clonotype. The chain uses TRBV30 and TRBJ2-6; D perhaps matches TRBD2 (5 bases). This CDR3 has 18 amino acids. Germline V gene sequence: CDR1 GTSNPN, CDR2 SVGIG (reference sequence). V was cut by 3 bases and J by 0 bases, with 18 bases left in between. For the CDR3, the DNA is TGTGCCTGGAGAAGCGGAAGGGTTGCAAGCTCTGGGGCCAACGTCCTGACTTTC. This translates into CAWRSGRVASSGANVLTF.